The entry below gives a single T cell receptor (beta chain) sequence along with its context. Sequenced by immunoSEQ multiplex PCR; TCRdb stores in-frame clones only, minus some. The table records approximately 110,000 clones, 60% to 80% of them present only once. This specimen belongs to a study of blood T cell repertoires in COVID-19. At the level of the study: The origin of the acute and convalescent COVID-19 samples was the United States, Italy and Spain.

V was cut by 3 bases and J by 5 bases, with 8 bases left in between. The length of the CDR3 is 14 residues. CDR1 is SGHTA and CDR2 is FQGTGA in the germline V gene. The sequencing sample was made of peripheral blood. This sequence was found in a man older than 75 with COVID-19, enrolled during active disease. This chain joins TRBV7-3 and TRBJ1-6; D gene ambiguous. The CDR3 reads CASSFGVHNSPLHF. CDR3 nucleotide sequence: TGTGCCAGCAGCTTCGGGGTTCATAATTCACCCCTCCACTTT.